This is a list of T cell receptor beta chains from one sample in a study of Tregs in tolerant kidney transplant recipients. These receptors are not linked to any known antigen. Assay: immunoSEQ multiplex PCR; the TCRdb copy retains only in-frame clones and omits some. The sample has thousands of clones, around a third seen once. The material was CD8+ T cells from blood cultured with allogeneic cells, obtained before the transplant. Source of these receptors: a human patient who received a combined kidney and bone marrow transplant. Each CDR3 is given with its conserved first and last residue. The order of the fields is D gene, V gene, J gene, clone size, CDR3 protein, CDR3 DNA. A D gene is named only where the DNA matches it firmly. Clone size, where shown, is once, few, many, or a class for clones that have expanded.

d_gene: .
v_gene: TRBV2
j_gene: TRBJ1-2
abundance: once
CDR3aa: CASSEAGRGSGYGYTF
CDR3nt: TGTGCCAGCAGTGAAGCGGGCCGGGGAAGTGGCTATGGCTACACCTTC

d_gene: .
v_gene: TRBV7-6
j_gene: TRBJ2-3
abundance: few
CDR3aa: CASSLRDNTDTQYF
CDR3nt: TGTGCCAGCAGCTTACGGGACAACACAGATACGCAGTATTTT

d_gene: TRBD1
v_gene: TRBV4-1
j_gene: TRBJ2-1
abundance: few
CDR3aa: CASSLGQGIDEQFF
CDR3nt: TGCGCCAGCAGCCTTGGACAGGGAATCGATGAGCAGTTCTTC

d_gene: .
v_gene: TRBV2
j_gene: TRBJ1-6
abundance: once
CDR3aa: CASSEWTVGLSSYNSPLHF
CDR3nt: TGTGCCAGCAGTGAATGGACCGTGGGGCTGAGCTCCTATAATTCCCCCCTCCACTTT

d_gene: .
v_gene: TRBV10-3
j_gene: TRBJ1-1
abundance: .
CDR3aa: CAIAAGVSKTEAFF
CDR3nt: TGTGCCATCGCGGCCGGGGTATCGAAAACTGAAGCTTTCTTT

d_gene: TRBD1
v_gene: TRBV10-3
j_gene: TRBJ2-1
abundance: large
CDR3aa: CAIRDPGTGYNEQFF
CDR3nt: TGTGCCATCAGGGATCCCGGGACAGGTTACAATGAGCAGTTCTTC

d_gene: .
v_gene: TRBV4-3
j_gene: TRBJ1-2
abundance: .
CDR3aa: CASSQVGSGDGYTF
CDR3nt: TGCGCCAGCAGCCAAGTGGGGTCAGGGGATGGCTACACCTTC

d_gene: TRBD2
v_gene: TRBV27
j_gene: TRBJ2-1
abundance: .
CDR3aa: CASSLLLAGGPSGEQFF
CDR3nt: TGTGCCAGCAGTTTACTCTTAGCGGGAGGGCCGAGTGGGGAGCAGTTCTTC

d_gene: .
v_gene: TRBV11-2
j_gene: TRBJ2-1
abundance: few
CDR3aa: CASSLGGGNYNEQFF
CDR3nt: TGTGCCAGCAGCTTAGGCGGGGGCAACTACAATGAGCAGTTCTTC

d_gene: TRBD1
v_gene: TRBV5-5
j_gene: TRBJ2-2
abundance: .
CDR3aa: CASSLGTGKMFF
CDR3nt: TGTGCCAGCAGCTTGGGGACAGGGAAGATGTTTTTT

d_gene: TRBD2
v_gene: TRBV4-1
j_gene: TRBJ2-1
abundance: .
CDR3aa: CASSQVTSGRNEQFF
CDR3nt: TGCGCCAGCAGCCAGGTGACTAGCGGGCGGAATGAGCAGTTCTTC

d_gene: TRBD2
v_gene: TRBV28
j_gene: TRBJ2-4
abundance: .
CDR3aa: CASSFDGLAVTYGAKNIQYF
CDR3nt: TGTGCCAGCAGCTTTGATGGACTAGCGGTAACATATGGGGCCAAAAACATTCAGTACTTC

d_gene: .
v_gene: TRBV27
j_gene: TRBJ2-1
abundance: .
CDR3aa: CASSLSVAPYNEQFF
CDR3nt: TGTGCCAGCAGTTTATCGGTAGCCCCCTACAATGAGCAGTTCTTC

d_gene: .
v_gene: TRBV11-2
j_gene: TRBJ2-7
abundance: .
CDR3aa: CASSLRDSYEQYF
CDR3nt: TGTGCCAGCAGCCTCCGGGACTCCTACGAGCAGTACTTC

d_gene: .
v_gene: TRBV19
j_gene: TRBJ2-1
abundance: .
CDR3aa: CASRRWAAGYNEQFF
CDR3nt: TGTGCCAGTAGAAGGTGGGCAGCCGGCTACAATGAGCAGTTCTTC

d_gene: .
v_gene: TRBV7-3
j_gene: TRBJ1-1
abundance: .
CDR3aa: CASSPLGGYTEAFF
CDR3nt: TGTGCCAGCAGCCCCCTAGGCGGGTACACTGAAGCTTTCTTT

d_gene: TRBD2
v_gene: TRBV11-2
j_gene: TRBJ2-7
abundance: .
CDR3aa: CASSLGWASGGDEQYF
CDR3nt: TGTGCCAGCAGCTTAGGGTGGGCTAGCGGGGGCGACGAGCAGTACTTC

d_gene: TRBD2
v_gene: TRBV7-9
j_gene: TRBJ2-1
abundance: few
CDR3aa: CASSLGLAGSYNEQFF
CDR3nt: TGTGCCAGCAGCTTGGGACTAGCGGGCTCCTACAATGAGCAGTTCTTC

d_gene: .
v_gene: TRBV11-3
j_gene: TRBJ1-1
abundance: .
CDR3aa: CASSGALGLNTEAFF
CDR3nt: TGTGCCAGCAGCGGGGCTTTGGGCCTGAACACTGAAGCTTTCTTT

d_gene: TRBD1
v_gene: TRBV5-6
j_gene: TRBJ2-7
abundance: .
CDR3aa: CASSLAAGGYEQYF
CDR3nt: TGTGCCAGCAGCTTGGCTGCAGGGGGCTACGAGCAGTACTTC

d_gene: TRBD1
v_gene: TRBV11-2
j_gene: TRBJ1-1
abundance: few
CDR3aa: CASSLWQGARTEAFF
CDR3nt: TGTGCCAGCAGCTTATGGCAGGGGGCGAGAACTGAAGCTTTCTTT

d_gene: TRBD2
v_gene: TRBV5-5
j_gene: TRBJ2-1
abundance: .
CDR3aa: CASSLVFLAGSYNEQFF
CDR3nt: TGTGCCAGCAGCCTAGTTTTTTTAGCGGGAAGCTACAATGAGCAGTTCTTC

d_gene: TRBD2
v_gene: TRBV15
j_gene: TRBJ2-3
abundance: .
CDR3aa: CATSLAGDTDTQYF
CDR3nt: TGTGCCACCAGCTTAGCGGGAGACACAGATACGCAGTATTTT

d_gene: .
v_gene: TRBV9
j_gene: TRBJ1-4
abundance: large
CDR3aa: CASSVALGIGGNEKLFF
CDR3nt: TGTGCCAGCAGCGTAGCTCTCGGAATTGGGGGGAATGAAAAACTGTTTTTT

d_gene: TRBD2
v_gene: TRBV11-2
j_gene: TRBJ2-3
abundance: .
CDR3aa: CASSRLAGGTDTQYF
CDR3nt: TGTGCCAGCAGCCGACTAGCGGGGGGCACAGATACGCAGTATTTT

d_gene: .
v_gene: TRBV4-1
j_gene: TRBJ2-7
abundance: medium-sized
CDR3aa: CASSQVLQDYEQYF
CDR3nt: TGCGCCAGCAGCCAAGTACTCCAGGACTACGAGCAGTACTTC

d_gene: .
v_gene: TRBV27
j_gene: TRBJ2-1
abundance: .
CDR3aa: CASSPLRVGGLEEQFF
CDR3nt: TGTGCCAGCAGTCCCCTAAGGGTTGGGGGCCTCGAAGAGCAGTTCTTC

d_gene: TRBD2
v_gene: TRBV9
j_gene: TRBJ2-5
abundance: .
CDR3aa: CASSVEGSGLAGGGETQYF
CDR3nt: TGTGCCAGCAGCGTAGAAGGATCGGGACTAGCGGGAGGGGGAGAGACCCAGTACTTC

d_gene: .
v_gene: TRBV6-5
j_gene: TRBJ2-7
abundance: few
CDR3aa: CASSWAPSSYEQYF
CDR3nt: TGTGCCAGCAGTTGGGCGCCGAGCTCCTACGAGCAGTACTTC

d_gene: .
v_gene: TRBV7-3
j_gene: TRBJ2-2
abundance: .
CDR3aa: CASSITTGLGTGELFF
CDR3nt: TGTGCCAGCAGCATCACGACAGGTCTGGGGACCGGGGAGCTGTTTTTT

d_gene: TRBD2
v_gene: TRBV27
j_gene: TRBJ2-1
abundance: medium-sized
CDR3aa: CASSFLLAGGPSSDEQFF
CDR3nt: TGTGCCAGCAGTTTCTTACTAGCGGGCGGCCCCTCTTCGGATGAGCAGTTCTTC

d_gene: TRBD2
v_gene: TRBV5-5
j_gene: TRBJ2-7
abundance: few
CDR3aa: CASSPTSGAAYEQYF
CDR3nt: TGTGCCAGCAGCCCGACTAGCGGGGCCGCCTACGAGCAGTACTTC

d_gene: TRBD2
v_gene: TRBV25-1
j_gene: TRBJ2-1
abundance: medium-sized
CDR3aa: CASTVAGFNEQFF
CDR3nt: TGTGCCAGCACCGTAGCGGGATTCAATGAGCAGTTCTTC

d_gene: .
v_gene: TRBV5-5
j_gene: TRBJ2-7
abundance: medium-sized
CDR3aa: CASSLWLETGYEQYF
CDR3nt: TGTGCCAGCAGCTTGTGGCTAGAGACTGGCTACGAGCAGTACTTC

d_gene: TRBD1
v_gene: TRBV6-5
j_gene: TRBJ1-2
abundance: few
CDR3aa: CASKTGQGVVYTF
CDR3nt: TGTGCCAGCAAAACGGGACAGGGGGTTGTCTACACCTTC

d_gene: .
v_gene: TRBV7-9
j_gene: TRBJ1-2
abundance: .
CDR3aa: CASSLVTEYGYTF
CDR3nt: TGTGCCAGCAGCTTAGTCACAGAGTATGGCTACACCTTC

d_gene: TRBD1
v_gene: TRBV12-5
j_gene: TRBJ2-7
abundance: .
CDR3aa: CAGAWDRGTYEQYF
CDR3nt: TGTGCTGGTGCCTGGGACAGGGGTACGTACGAGCAGTACTTC

d_gene: TRBD2
v_gene: TRBV7-9
j_gene: TRBJ2-1
abundance: .
CDR3aa: CASSLGPGLDAYNEQFF
CDR3nt: TGTGCCAGCAGCTTAGGCCCGGGACTAGACGCCTACAATGAGCAGTTCTTC

d_gene: .
v_gene: TRBV11-2
j_gene: TRBJ2-1
abundance: .
CDR3aa: CASSLLFGEGVNNKQFF
CDR3nt: TGTGCCAGCAGCCTTCTGTTTGGGGAGGGGGTAAACAATAAGCAGTTCTTC

d_gene: .
v_gene: TRBV5-1
j_gene: TRBJ2-7
abundance: .
CDR3aa: CASSFTGGDEQYF
CDR3nt: TGCGCCAGCAGCTTTACAGGGGGGGACGAGCAGTACTTC

d_gene: TRBD1
v_gene: TRBV5-4
j_gene: TRBJ2-7
abundance: .
CDR3aa: CASSPSPGQGAYEQYF
CDR3nt: TGTGCCAGCAGCCCGTCCCCGGGACAGGGGGCCTACGAGCAGTACTTC

d_gene: .
v_gene: TRBV7-3
j_gene: TRBJ1-5
abundance: .
CDR3aa: CASSNQRVPNQPQHF
CDR3nt: TGTGCCAGCAGCAATCAACGCGTCCCTAATCAGCCCCAGCATTTT

d_gene: .
v_gene: TRBV11-2
j_gene: TRBJ2-7
abundance: .
CDR3aa: CASSSILASYEQYF
CDR3nt: TGTGCCAGCAGCTCGATACTAGCATCCTACGAGCAGTACTTC

d_gene: .
v_gene: TRBV6-4
j_gene: TRBJ2-7
abundance: .
CDR3aa: CASSLQAYEQYF
CDR3nt: TGTGCCAGCAGTTTACAGGCGTACGAGCAGTACTTC

d_gene: TRBD2
v_gene: TRBV2
j_gene: TRBJ2-3
abundance: few
CDR3aa: CATTHGGGRLDTQYF
CDR3nt: TGTGCCACCACCCACGGCGGGGGGAGGTTGGATACGCAGTATTTT

d_gene: TRBD2
v_gene: TRBV7-9
j_gene: TRBJ2-3
abundance: .
CDR3aa: CASSSGLADTDTQYF
CDR3nt: TGTGCCAGCAGCTCCGGCCTAGCGGACACAGATACGCAGTATTTT

d_gene: .
v_gene: TRBV28
j_gene: TRBJ2-3
abundance: .
CDR3aa: CASSLRDNTDTQYF
CDR3nt: TGTGCCAGCAGTTTACGGGACAACACAGATACGCAGTATTTT

d_gene: TRBD2
v_gene: TRBV27
j_gene: TRBJ2-3
abundance: few
CDR3aa: CASSLILAGGPDTQYF
CDR3nt: TGTGCCAGCAGTCTTATACTAGCGGGAGGACCAGATACGCAGTATTTT

d_gene: TRBD1
v_gene: TRBV28
j_gene: TRBJ2-7
abundance: .
CDR3aa: CASSKQGGRGEQYF
CDR3nt: TGTGCCAGCAGTAAACAGGGGGGACGGGGCGAGCAGTACTTC

d_gene: TRBD1
v_gene: TRBV4-3
j_gene: TRBJ2-7
abundance: medium-sized
CDR3aa: CASSQDSWDRGEQYF
CDR3nt: TGCGCCAGCAGCCAAGATAGTTGGGACAGGGGCGAGCAGTACTTC

d_gene: .
v_gene: TRBV7-3
j_gene: TRBJ1-4
abundance: .
CDR3aa: CASSSTKENEKLFF
CDR3nt: TGTGCCAGCAGCTCTACGAAAGAAAATGAAAAACTGTTTTTT